This entry describes one TCR beta chain. Under the authors' procedure: Reference gene primer amplification yielded estimated nucleated cell counts. Sequencing was performed with immunoSEQ multiplex PCR; in TCRdb, only in-frame clones are kept and a portion is missing. That table furnishes V, J and clone size, whereas the DNA furnished D and trimming. The sample has some 400,000 clones, around 87% seen once. Germline-derived CDR1 and CDR2 are SGHAT and FQNNGV. V dropped 3 bases and J dropped 0 bases, with 9 bases sitting between them. The CDR3 is 15 residues long. This sample is part of a study of blood T cell repertoires in COVID-19.

The V and J genes are TRBV11-2 and TRBJ1-3, with D unresolved. The clonotype originates from a man in his thirties or forties who had recovered from COVID-19. Material for sequencing was PBMCs or T cells enriched from blood (not recorded which). The CDR3 DNA reads as TGTGCCAGCAGCTTTGGGGAGTACTCTGGAAACACCATATATTTT. Translating gives CASSFGEYSGNTIYF.